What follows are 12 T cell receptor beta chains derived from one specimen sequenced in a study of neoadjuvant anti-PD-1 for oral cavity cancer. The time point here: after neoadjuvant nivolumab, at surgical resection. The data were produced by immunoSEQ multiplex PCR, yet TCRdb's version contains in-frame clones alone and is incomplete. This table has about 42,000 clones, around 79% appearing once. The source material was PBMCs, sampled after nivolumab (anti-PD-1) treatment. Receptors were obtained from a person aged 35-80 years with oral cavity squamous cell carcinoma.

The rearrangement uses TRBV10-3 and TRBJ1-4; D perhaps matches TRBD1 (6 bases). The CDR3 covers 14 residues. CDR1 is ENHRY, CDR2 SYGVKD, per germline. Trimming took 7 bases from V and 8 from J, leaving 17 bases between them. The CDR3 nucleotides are TGTGCCATCAACCGTGGGGGGGCGGGAGAAAAACTGTTTTTT. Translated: CAINRGGAGEKLFF.

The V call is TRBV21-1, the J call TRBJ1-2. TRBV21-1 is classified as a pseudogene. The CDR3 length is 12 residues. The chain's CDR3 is CASTSSSYGYTF. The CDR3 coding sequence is TGTGCCAGCACCTCAAGCTCCTATGGCTACACCTTC.

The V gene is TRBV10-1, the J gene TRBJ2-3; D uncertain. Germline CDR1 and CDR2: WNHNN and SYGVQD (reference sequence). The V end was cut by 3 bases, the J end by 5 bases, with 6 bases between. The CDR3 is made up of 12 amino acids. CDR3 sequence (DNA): TGCGCCAGCAGTGAAGGCGGAGATACGCAGTATTTT. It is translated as CASSEGGDTQYF.

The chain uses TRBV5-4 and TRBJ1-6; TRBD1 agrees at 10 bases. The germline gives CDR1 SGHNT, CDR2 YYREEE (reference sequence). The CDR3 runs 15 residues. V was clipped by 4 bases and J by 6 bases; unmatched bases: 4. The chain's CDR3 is CASSRQGARNSPLHF. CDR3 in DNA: TGTGCCAGCAGCAGACAGGGGGCGCGTAATTCACCCCTCCACTTT.

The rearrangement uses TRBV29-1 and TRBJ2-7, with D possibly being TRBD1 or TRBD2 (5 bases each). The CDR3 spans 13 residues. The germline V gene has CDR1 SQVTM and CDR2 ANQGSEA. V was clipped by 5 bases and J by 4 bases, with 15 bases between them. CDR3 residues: CSVSWGYTYEQYF. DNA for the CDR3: TGCAGCGTTAGCTGGGGGTATACGTACGAGCAGTACTTC.

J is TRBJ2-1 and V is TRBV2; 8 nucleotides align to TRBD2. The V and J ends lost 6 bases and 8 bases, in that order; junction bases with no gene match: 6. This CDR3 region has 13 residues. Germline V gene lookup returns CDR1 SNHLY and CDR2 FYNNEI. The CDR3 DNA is TGTGCCAGCAGCCTAGGACTAGCCGATGAGCAGTTCTTC. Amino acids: CASSLGLADEQFF.

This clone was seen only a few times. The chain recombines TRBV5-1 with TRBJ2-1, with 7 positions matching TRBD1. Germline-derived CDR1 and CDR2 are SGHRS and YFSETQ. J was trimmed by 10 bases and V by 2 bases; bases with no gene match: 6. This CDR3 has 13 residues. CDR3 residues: CASSLYRGREQFF. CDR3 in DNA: TGCGCCAGCAGCTTATACAGGGGCAGAGAGCAGTTCTTC.

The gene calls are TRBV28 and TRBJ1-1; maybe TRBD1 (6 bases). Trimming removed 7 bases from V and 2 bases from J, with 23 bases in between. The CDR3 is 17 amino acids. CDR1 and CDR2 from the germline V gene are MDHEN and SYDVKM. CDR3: CASTDGDGGHLNTEAFF. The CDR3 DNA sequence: TGTGCCAGCACCGATGGGGATGGGGGACACCTAAACACTGAAGCTTTCTTT.

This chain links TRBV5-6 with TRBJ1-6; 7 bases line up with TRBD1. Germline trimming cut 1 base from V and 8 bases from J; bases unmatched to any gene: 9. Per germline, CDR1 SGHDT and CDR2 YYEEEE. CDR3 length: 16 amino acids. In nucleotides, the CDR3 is TGTGCCAGCAGCTTGATAGGGGGCTCTGGCGATTCACCCCTCCACTTT. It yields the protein CASSLIGGSGDSPLHF.

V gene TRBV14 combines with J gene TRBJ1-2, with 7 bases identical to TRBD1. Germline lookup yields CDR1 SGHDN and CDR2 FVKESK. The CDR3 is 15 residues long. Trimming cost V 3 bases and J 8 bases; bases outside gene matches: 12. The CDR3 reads CASSHQRQGLGGYTF. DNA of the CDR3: TGTGCCAGCAGCCATCAAAGACAGGGCCTCGGAGGCTACACCTTC.

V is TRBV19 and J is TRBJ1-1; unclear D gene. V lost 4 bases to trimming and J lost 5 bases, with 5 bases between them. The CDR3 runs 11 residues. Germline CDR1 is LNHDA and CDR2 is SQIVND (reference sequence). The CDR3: CASSRVTEAFF. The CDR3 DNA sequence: TGTGCCAGTAGTAGGGTTACTGAAGCTTTCTTT.

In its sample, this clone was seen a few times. The CDR3 sequence is CASSESTGQRSPLHF. The CDR3 bases are TGCGCCAGCAGTGAGTCAACCGGGCAGCGCTCACCCCTCCACTTT. The chain combines TRBV10-2 with TRBJ1-6; D unclear. Germline lookup yields CDR1 WSHSY and CDR2 SAAADI. V lost 0 bases and J 10 bases, leaving 13 bases between the germline ends. This CDR3 has 15 residues.